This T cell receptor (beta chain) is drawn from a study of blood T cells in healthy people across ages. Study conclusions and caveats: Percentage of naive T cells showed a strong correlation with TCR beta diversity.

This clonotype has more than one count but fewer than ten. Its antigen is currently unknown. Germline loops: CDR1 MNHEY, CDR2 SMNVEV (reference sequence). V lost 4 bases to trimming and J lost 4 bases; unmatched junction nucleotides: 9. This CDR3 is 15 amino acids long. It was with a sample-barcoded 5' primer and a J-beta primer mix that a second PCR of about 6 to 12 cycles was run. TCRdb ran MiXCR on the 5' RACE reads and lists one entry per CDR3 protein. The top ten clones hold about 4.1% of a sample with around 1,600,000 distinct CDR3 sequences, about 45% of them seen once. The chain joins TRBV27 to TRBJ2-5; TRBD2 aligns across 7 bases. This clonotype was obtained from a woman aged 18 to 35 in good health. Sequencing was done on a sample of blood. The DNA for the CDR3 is TGTGCCAGCAGTTCTGGAGCGGGGAGGGGAGAGACCCAGTACTTC. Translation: CASSSGAGRGETQYF.